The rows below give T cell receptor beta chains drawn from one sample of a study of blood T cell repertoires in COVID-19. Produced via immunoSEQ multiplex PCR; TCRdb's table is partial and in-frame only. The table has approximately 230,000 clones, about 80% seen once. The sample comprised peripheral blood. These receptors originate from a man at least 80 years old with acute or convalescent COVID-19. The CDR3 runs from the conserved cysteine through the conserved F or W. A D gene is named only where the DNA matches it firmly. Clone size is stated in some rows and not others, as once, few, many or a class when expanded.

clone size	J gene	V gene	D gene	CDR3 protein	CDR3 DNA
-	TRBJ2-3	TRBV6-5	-	CASSSSPRQGTQYF	TGTGCCAGCAGTTCCAGCCCCCGGCAGGGTACGCAGTATTTT
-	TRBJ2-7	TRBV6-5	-	CASSYRQGREQYF	TGTGCCAGCAGTTACCGCCAGGGGCGAGAGCAGTACTTC
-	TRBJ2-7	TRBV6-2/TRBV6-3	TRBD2	CASSSSGRISYEQYF	TGTGCCAGCAGTTCTAGCGGGAGGATTTCCTACGAGCAGTACTTC
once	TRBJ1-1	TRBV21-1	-	CASSRPGGGEAFF	TGTGCCAGCAGCAGACCGGGGGGCGGTGAAGCTTTCTTT
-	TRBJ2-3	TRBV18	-	CASSPTRGRTDTQYF	TGTGCCAGCTCACCAACGCGGGGGCGCACAGATACGCAGTATTTT
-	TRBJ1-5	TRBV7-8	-	CASSLGARGNQPQHF	TGTGCCAGCAGCTTGGGGGCCCGGGGCAATCAGCCCCAGCATTTT
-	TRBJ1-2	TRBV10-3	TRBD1	CAIHGGQGGYGYTF	TGTGCCATCCATGGGGGACAGGGAGGTTATGGCTACACCTTC
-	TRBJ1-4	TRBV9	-	CASSALQDTPTNEKLFF	TGTGCCAGCAGCGCACTACAGGACACGCCAACTAATGAAAAACTGTTTTTT
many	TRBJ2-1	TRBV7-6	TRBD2	CASSLLAGAYNEQFF	TGTGCCAGCAGCTTACTAGCGGGGGCCTACAATGAGCAGTTCTTC
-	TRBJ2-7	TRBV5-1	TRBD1	CASSLSGQEKYEQYF	TGCGCCAGCAGCCTATCGGGACAGGAAAAGTACGAGCAGTACTTC
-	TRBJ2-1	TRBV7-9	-	CASSLAGMAGPSYNEQFF	TGTGCCAGCAGCTTAGCGGGTATGGCGGGACCCTCCTACAATGAGCAGTTCTTC
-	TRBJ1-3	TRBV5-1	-	CASRQTASSGNTIYF	TGCGCCAGCAGACAGACAGCTTCCTCTGGAAACACCATATATTTT
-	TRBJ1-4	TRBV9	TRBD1	CASSPSRGQNEKLFF	TGTGCCAGCAGCCCCTCCAGGGGACAGAATGAAAAACTGTTTTTT
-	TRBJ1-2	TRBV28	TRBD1	CASSLSTGWGYTF	TGTGCCAGCAGTTTATCGACAGGGTGGGGCTACACCTTC
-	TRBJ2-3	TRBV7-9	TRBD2	CASSPGGGAGDTQYF	TGCGCCAGCAGCCCCGGCGGGGGGGCGGGAGATACGCAGTATTTT
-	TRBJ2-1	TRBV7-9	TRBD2	CASSLAMAGGSYNEQFF	TGTGCCAGCAGCTTAGCGATGGCGGGAGGGTCCTACAATGAGCAGTTCTTC
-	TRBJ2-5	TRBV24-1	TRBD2	CATSGLSGTSGRSQETQYF	TGTGCCACCAGCGGTCTCTCCGGGACTAGCGGGAGGTCCCAAGAGACCCAGTACTTC
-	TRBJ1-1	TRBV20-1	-	CSARGGAFRTF	TGCAGTGCTAGAGGGGGCGCTTTTCGGACGTTT
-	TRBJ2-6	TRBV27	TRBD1	CASSLWGRGQRSSGANVLTF	TGTGCCAGCAGTTTATGGGGTAGGGGACAGCGGAGCTCTGGGGCCAACGTCCTGACTTTC
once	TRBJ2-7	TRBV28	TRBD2	CASSSGASQYF	TGTGCCAGCAGTAGCGGGGCCTCTCAGTACTTC
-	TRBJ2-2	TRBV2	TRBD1	CASSKLGGQGAFGELFF	TGTGCCAGCAGTAAATTGGGCGGACAGGGGGCGTTCGGGGAGCTGTTTTTT
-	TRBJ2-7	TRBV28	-	CASGPPFYEQYF	TGTGCCAGCGGCCCTCCCTTCTACGAGCAGTACTTC
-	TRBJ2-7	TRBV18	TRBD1	CASSPRRQGGYEQYF	TGTGCCAGCTCACCGCGGAGACAGGGGGGTTACGAGCAGTACTTC
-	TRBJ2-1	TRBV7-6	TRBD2	CASSDQSGGLGNEQFF	TGTGCCAGCAGCGATCAGAGCGGGGGGCTTGGAAATGAGCAGTTCTTC
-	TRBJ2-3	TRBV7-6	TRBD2	CASSSGLVLTDTQYF	TGTGCCAGCAGCTCCGGACTAGTCCTCACAGATACGCAGTATTTT
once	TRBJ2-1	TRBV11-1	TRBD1	CASSLRTGNEQFF	TGTGCCAGCAGCCTGAGGACAGGCAATGAGCAGTTCTTC
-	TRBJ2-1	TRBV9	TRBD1	CASSALWTGGSYNEQFF	TGTGCCAGCAGCGCCTTGTGGACAGGGGGGTCCTACAATGAGCAGTTCTTC
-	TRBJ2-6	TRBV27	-	CATRQLSSGANVLTF	TGTGCCACCCGACAGTTAAGCTCTGGGGCCAACGTCCTGACTTTC
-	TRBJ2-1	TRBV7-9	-	CASSSSGRTTYNEQFF	TGTGCCAGCAGCTCTTCAGGCAGGACTACTTACAATGAGCAGTTCTTC
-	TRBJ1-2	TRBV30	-	CAWSVQQGFGYTF	TGTGCCTGGAGTGTACAACAGGGTTTTGGCTACACCTTC
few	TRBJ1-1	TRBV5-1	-	CASSAGTVIADAFF	TGCGCCAGCAGCGCTGGGACGGTTATAGCGGACGCTTTCTTT
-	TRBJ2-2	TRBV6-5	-	CASSRTARGELFF	TGTGCCAGCAGTCGGACAGCCCGCGGGGAGCTGTTTTTT
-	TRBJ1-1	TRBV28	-	CASSRQRVGRNTEAFF	TGTGCCAGCAGTCGTCAGAGGGTTGGACGGAACACTGAAGCTTTCTTT
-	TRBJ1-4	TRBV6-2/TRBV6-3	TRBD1	CASSHLQGASRTLFF	TGTGCCAGCAGCCACTTACAGGGGGCGTCACGAACACTGTTTTTT
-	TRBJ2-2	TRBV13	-	CASSIGRDTGELFF	TGTGCCAGCAGCATCGGCCGGGACACCGGGGAGCTGTTTTTT
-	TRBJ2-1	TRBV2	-	CASSEARAGAGNEQFF	TGTGCCAGCAGTGAAGCGCGAGCGGGTGCAGGCAATGAGCAGTTCTTC
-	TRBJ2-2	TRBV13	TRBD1	CASSLRGRTGELFF	TGTGCCAGCAGCCTAAGGGGGCGGACCGGGGAGCTGTTTTTT
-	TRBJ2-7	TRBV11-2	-	CASSLVQAAHEQYF	TGTGCCAGCAGCTTAGTCCAGGCAGCTCACGAGCAGTACTTC
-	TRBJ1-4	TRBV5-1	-	CASSLERGAGTNEKLFF	TGCGCCAGCAGCTTGGAGCGGGGGGCTGGGACTAATGAAAAACTGTTTTTT
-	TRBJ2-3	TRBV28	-	CASSPRNLATDTQYF	TGTGCCAGCAGTCCCCGTAATCTAGCAACAGATACGCAGTATTTT
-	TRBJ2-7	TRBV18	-	CASSPHQGGTYEQYF	TGTGCCAGCTCACCACATCAGGGGGGCACCTACGAGCAGTACTTC
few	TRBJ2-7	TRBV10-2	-	CASSDLADSYEQYF	TGCGCCAGCAGTGACCTAGCTGATTCCTACGAGCAGTACTTC
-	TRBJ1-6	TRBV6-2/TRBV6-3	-	CASSTGNSPLHF	TGTGCCAGCAGTACAGGGAATTCACCCCTCCACTTT
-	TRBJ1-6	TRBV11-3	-	CASSPDTNSPLHF	TGTGCCAGCAGCCCGGACACAAATTCACCCCTCCACTTT
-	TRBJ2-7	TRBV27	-	CASSLSFLAWGEEQYF	TGTGCCAGCAGTTTATCATTTCTGGCGTGGGGGGAGGAGCAGTACTTC
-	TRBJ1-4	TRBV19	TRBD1	CASSRDRGGPATNEKLFF	TGTGCCAGTAGTAGAGACAGGGGAGGGCCTGCAACTAATGAAAAACTGTTTTTT
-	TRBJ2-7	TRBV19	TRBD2	CASSTSLGTSGFTYEQYF	TGTGCCAGTAGTACGTCCCTCGGGACTAGCGGGTTCACCTACGAGCAGTACTTC
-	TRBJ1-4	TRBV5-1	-	CASSFDIRREKLFF	TGCGCCAGCAGCTTCGACATTAGGCGTGAAAAACTGTTTTTT
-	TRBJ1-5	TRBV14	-	CASSPCVGQDYSNQPQHF	TGTGCCAGCAGCCCATGCGTCGGTCAGGACTATAGCAATCAGCCCCAGCATTTT
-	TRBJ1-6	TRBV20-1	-	CSASRQVANSPLHF	TGCAGTGCTAGTAGACAGGTAGCGAATTCACCCCTCCACTTT
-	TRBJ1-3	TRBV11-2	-	CASSLGEVSGNTIYF	TGTGCCAGCAGCTTAGGGGAGGTCTCTGGAAACACCATATATTTT
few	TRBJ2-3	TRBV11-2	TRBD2	CASSPRTSSGTDTQYF	TGTGCCAGCAGCCCGCGGACTAGTTCGGGCACAGATACGCAGTATTTT
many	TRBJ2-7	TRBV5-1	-	CASSLGGRKGGEQYF	TGCGCCAGCAGCTTGGGGGGCCGGAAAGGAGGGGAGCAGTACTTC
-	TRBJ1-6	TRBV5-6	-	CASSTGSYNSPLHF	TGTGCCAGCAGCACCGGCTCCTATAATTCACCCCTCCACTTT
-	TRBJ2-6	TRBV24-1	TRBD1	CATSLTGAGANVLTF	TGTGCCACCAGCCTAACAGGGGCTGGGGCCAACGTCCTGACTTTC
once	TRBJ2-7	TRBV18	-	CASSPLESPEQYF	TGTGCCAGCTCACCATTAGAAAGCCCCGAGCAGTACTTC
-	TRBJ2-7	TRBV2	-	CASSANSYEQYF	TGTGCCAGCAGCGCAAACAGCTACGAGCAGTACTTC